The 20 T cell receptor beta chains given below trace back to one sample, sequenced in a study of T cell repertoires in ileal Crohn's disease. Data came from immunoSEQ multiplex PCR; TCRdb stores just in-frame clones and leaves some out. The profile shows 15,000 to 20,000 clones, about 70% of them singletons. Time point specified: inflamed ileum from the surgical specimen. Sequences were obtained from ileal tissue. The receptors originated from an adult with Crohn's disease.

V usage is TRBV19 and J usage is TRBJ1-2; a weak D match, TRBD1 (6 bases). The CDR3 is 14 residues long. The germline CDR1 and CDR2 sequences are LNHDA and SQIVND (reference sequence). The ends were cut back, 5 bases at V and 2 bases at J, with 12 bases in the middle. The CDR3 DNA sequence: TGTGCCAGTAGTCCCGGGGGCGCGAACTATGGCTACACCTTC. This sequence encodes CASSPGGANYGYTF. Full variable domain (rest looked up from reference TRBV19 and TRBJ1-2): DGGITQSPKYLFRKEGQNVTLSCEQNLNHDAMYWYRQDPGQGLRLIYYSQIVNDFQKGDIAEGYSVSREKKESFPLTVTSAQKNPTAFYLCASSPGGANYGYTFGSGTRLTVV.

The CDR3 sequence: CASSPQTNVETQYF. In DNA form, the CDR3 reads TGTGCCAGCAGCCCCCAGACTAATGTGGAGACCCAGTACTTC. The rearrangement uses TRBV7-8 and TRBJ2-5; TRBD2 is a possible D gene (5 bases). The CDR3 runs 14 residues. CDR1 SGHVS and CDR2 FQNEAQ come from the germline V gene. V was shortened by 5 bases and J by 5 bases, with 15 bases between the two germline ends.

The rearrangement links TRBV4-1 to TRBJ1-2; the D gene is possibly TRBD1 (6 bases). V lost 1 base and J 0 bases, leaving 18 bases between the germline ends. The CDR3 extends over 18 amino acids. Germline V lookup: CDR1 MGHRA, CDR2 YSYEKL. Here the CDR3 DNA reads TGCGCCAGCAGCCAAGCTTTGGCAGGGGCCGTAGCTAACTATGGCTACACCTTC. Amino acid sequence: CASSQALAGAVANYGYTF.

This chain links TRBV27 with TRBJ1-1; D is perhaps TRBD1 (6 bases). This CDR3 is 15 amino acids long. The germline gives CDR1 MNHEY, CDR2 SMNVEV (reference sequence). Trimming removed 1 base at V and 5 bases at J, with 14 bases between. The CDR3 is CASSLYPDRTTEAFF. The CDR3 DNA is TGTGCCAGCAGTTTATACCCCGACAGGACTACTGAAGCTTTCTTT.

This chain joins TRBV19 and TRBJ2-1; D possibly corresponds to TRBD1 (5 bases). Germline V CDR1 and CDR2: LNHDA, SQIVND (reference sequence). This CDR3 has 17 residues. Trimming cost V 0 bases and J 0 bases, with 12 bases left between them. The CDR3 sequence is CASSIEHRLVSYNEQFF. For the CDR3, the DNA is TGTGCCAGTAGTATAGAGCACAGGCTCGTCTCCTACAATGAGCAGTTCTTC.

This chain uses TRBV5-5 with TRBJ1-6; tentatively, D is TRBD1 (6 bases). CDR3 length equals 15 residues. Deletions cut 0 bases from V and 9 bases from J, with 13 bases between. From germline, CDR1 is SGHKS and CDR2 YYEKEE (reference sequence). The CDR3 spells CASSLDRAKGSPLHF. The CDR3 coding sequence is TGTGCCAGCAGCTTGGACAGGGCGAAGGGTTCACCCCTCCACTTT. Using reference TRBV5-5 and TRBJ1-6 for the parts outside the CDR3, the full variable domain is DAGVTQSPTHLIKTRGQQVTLRCSPISGHKSVSWYQQVLGQGPQFIFQYYEKEERGRGNFPDRFSARQFPNYSSELNVNALLLGDSALYLCASSLDRAKGSPLHFGNGTRLTVT.

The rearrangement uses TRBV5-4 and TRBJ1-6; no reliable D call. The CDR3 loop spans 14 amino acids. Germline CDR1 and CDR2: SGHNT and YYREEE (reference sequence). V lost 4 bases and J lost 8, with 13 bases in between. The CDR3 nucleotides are TGTGCCAGCAGCCTTACGGGGTACGATTCACCCCTCCACTTT. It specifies CASSLTGYDSPLHF.

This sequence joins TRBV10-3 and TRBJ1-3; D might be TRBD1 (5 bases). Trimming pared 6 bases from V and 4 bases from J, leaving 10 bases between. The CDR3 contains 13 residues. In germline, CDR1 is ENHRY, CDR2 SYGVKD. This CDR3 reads CAIRGGEGNTIYF. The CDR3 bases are TGTGCCATCAGAGGAGGGGAGGGAAACACCATATATTTT.

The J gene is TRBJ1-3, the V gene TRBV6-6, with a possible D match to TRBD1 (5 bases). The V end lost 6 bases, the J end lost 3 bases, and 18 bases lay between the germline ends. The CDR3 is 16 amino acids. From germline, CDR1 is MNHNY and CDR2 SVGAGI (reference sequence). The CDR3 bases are TGTGCCAGCAGCCCCAATAGGGGCCGGGGTGGAAACACCATATATTTT. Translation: CASSPNRGRGGNTIYF.

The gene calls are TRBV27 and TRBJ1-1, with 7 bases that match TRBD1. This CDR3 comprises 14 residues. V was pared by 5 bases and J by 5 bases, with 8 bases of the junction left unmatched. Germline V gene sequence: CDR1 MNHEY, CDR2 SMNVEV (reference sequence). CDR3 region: CASSLEGAGTEAFF. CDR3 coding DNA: TGTGCCAGCAGTCTAGAGGGGGCGGGTACTGAAGCTTTCTTT.

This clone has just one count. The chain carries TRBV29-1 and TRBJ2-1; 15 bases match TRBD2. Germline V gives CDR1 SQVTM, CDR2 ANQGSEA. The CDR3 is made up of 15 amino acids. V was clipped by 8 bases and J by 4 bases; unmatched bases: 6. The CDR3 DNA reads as TGCAGCCTCTCCGGGACTAGCGGGGGGTACAATGAGCAGTTCTTC. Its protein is CSLSGTSGGYNEQFF.

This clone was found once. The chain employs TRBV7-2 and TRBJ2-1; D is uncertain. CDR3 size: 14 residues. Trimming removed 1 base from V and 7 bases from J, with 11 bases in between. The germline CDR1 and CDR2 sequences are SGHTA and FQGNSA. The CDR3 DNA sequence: TGTGCCAGCAGCTTAGAGTCCGCGCTGAATGAGCAGTTCTTC. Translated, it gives CASSLESALNEQFF.

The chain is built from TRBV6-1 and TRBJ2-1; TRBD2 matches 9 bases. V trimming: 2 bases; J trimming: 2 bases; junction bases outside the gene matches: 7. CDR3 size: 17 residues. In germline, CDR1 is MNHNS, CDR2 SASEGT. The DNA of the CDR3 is TGTGCCAGCAGTGAATTATGGGGGACTAGCCCCTACAATGAGCAGTTCTTC. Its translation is CASSELWGTSPYNEQFF.

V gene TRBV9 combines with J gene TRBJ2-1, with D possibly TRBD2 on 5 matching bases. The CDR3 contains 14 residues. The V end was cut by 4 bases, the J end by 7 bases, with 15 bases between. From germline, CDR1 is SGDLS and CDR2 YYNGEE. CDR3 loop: CASSPTFSDNEQFF. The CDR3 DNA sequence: TGTGCCAGCAGCCCTACCTTTAGCGATAATGAGCAGTTCTTC.

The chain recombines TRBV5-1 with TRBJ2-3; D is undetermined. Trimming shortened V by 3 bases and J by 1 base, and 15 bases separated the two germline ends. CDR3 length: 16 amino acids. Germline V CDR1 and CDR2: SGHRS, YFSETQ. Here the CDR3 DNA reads TGCGCCAGCAGCTGGATACCTTTGACGGGCACAGATACGCAGTATTTT. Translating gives CASSWIPLTGTDTQYF.

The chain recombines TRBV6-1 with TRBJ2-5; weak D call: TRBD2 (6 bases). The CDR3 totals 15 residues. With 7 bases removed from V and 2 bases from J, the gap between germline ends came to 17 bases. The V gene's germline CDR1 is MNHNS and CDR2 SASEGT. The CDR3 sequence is CASTKEFSGQETQYF. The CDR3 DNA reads TGTGCCAGCACCAAGGAGTTCAGCGGGCAAGAGACCCAGTACTTC.

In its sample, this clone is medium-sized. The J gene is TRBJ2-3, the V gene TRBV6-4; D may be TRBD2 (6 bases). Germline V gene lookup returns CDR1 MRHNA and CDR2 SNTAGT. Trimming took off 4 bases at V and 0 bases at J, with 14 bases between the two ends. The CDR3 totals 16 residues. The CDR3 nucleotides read TGTGCCAGCAGTGTGGGGACTCTCACTAGCACAGATACGCAGTATTTT. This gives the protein CASSVGTLTSTDTQYF.

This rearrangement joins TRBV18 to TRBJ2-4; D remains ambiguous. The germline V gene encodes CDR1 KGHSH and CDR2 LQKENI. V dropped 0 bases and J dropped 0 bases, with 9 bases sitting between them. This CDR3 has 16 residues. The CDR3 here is CASSPPQSLAKNIQYF. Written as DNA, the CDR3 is TGTGCCAGCTCACCACCCCAGTCTTTAGCCAAAAACATTCAGTACTTC.

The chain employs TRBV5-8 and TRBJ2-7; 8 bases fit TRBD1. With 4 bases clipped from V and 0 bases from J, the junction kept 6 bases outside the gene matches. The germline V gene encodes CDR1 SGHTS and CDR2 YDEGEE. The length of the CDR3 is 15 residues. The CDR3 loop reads CASSKGTGLSYEQYF. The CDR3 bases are TGTGCCAGCAGCAAAGGGACAGGTCTCTCCTACGAGCAGTACTTC.

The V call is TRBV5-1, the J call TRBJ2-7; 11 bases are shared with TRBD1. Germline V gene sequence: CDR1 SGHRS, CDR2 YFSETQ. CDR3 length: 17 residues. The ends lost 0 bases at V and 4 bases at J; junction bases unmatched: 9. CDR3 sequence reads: CASSLAGPGQGVYEQYF. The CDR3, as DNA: TGCGCCAGCAGCTTGGCCGGGCCGGGACAGGGGGTTTACGAGCAGTACTTC. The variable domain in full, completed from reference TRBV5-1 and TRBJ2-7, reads KAGVTQTPRYLIKTRGQQVTLSCSPISGHRSVSWYQQTPGQGLQFLFEYFSETQRNKGNFPGRFSGRQFSNSRSEMNVSTLELGDSALYLCASSLAGPGQGVYEQYFGPGTRLTVT.